This TCR beta chain was retrieved from a study of CD8 T cells in Susac syndrome (dated 2019 in TCRdb). Background for the entire study: Repertoire sequencing was used to test whether CD8+ T cell activation and differentiation in Susac syndrome was antigen driven.

The CDR3 holds 13 amino acids from the cysteine to the phenylalanine. CDR3 DNA is the only sequence kept; it has 39 bases, read in frame from the first base. The germline V gene (reference sequence) supplies CDR1 GTSNPN and CDR2 SVGIG. V sheds 5 bases and J sheds 6 bases, leaving 17 bases between their ends. As regards this clonotype: It has no known antigen specificity. No base qualities exist here, and no much larger clone lies one base off it.

Findings and caveats that apply to the study as a whole: The number of individuals in the TCR sequencing and HLA analysis was acknowledged as relatively small.

Peripheral blood CD8+ and CD4+ T cells from healthy donors, Susac syndrome patients and multiple sclerosis patients were profiled using high-throughput TCR beta sequencing. The multiple sclerosis controls were treatment-naive patients whose relapsing-remitting disease, either stable or active, fulfilled the revised McDonald criteria. Bulk CD8+ and CD4+ T cells were purified magnetically by negative isolation, whereas CD8+ TEMRA cells were enriched by FACS. Blood was drawn into EDTA tubes, processed within 24 hours, and PBMCs were isolated by density gradient centrifugation. PBMCs intended for TCR sequencing were cryopreserved in liquid nitrogen and were subsequently thawed in a 37 degrees C water bath. Purity of sorted or isolated CD4+, CD8+ and CD8+ TEMRA cells was at least 90%. RNA was extracted using the RNeasy kit, and roughly 0.5 to 1 ug of the RNA was reverse transcribed with random hexamers. The immunoSEQ multiplex PCR assay, covering 54 Vbeta and 13 Jbeta segments, was used to amplify TCR beta CDR3 regions. PCR amplification bias was corrected by using a synthetic template baseline for primer optimization and computational correction. Processing in the source paper ran as follows. Reads were annotated to V, D and J genes per IMGT and analyzed with immunoSEQ Analyzer, keeping only productive sequences. To calculate clonality, Shannon entropy was normalized by log2 of the number of productive unique sequences and then subtracted from one. Public and private clones were assessed among the 100 most prevalent clones of each patient and control. Susac-specific clones were defined as absent from healthy and MS cohorts, around 1,000 published viral clones and other ImmuneACCESS disease sequences. Through fastp at Q25 and MiXCR, TCRdb rebuilt clones from the public reads, retaining in-frame beta chains. Merged by CDR3 protein, the rows form single entries marked with the most common genes and DNA. The V and J calls reflect TCRdb's pipeline rather than the authors' work. The sample table shows 170,000 or so distinct CDR3 sequences, and under 95% are seen once. The ten largest clones represent 0.09% to 0.1% of the sample.

Rearrangement joined TRBV30 to TRBJ2-7; the D segment could be TRBD1, given 7 matching bases. The sequenced sample consisted of CD4+ T cells from PBMCs. This TCR was sampled from a human donor with multiple sclerosis. The CDR3 is CAWGGTVRSEQYF. The sequenced DNA is TGTGCCTGGGGCGGGACAGTCCGCTCCGAGCAGTACTTC.